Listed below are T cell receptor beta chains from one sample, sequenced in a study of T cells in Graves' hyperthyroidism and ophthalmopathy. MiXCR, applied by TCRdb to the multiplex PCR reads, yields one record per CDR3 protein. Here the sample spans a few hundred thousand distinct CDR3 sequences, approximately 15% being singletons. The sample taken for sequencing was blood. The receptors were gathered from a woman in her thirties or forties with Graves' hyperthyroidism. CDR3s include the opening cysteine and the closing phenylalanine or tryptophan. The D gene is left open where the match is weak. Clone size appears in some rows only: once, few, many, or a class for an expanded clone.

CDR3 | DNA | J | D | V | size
CASSPRDRVLHTIYF | TGTGCCAGCAGCCCGCGGGACCGAGTTCTCCACACCATATATTTT | TRBJ1-3 | - | TRBV13 | -
CASSSYRNSYNEQFF | TGTGCCAGCAGTTCATATCGGAACTCCTACAATGAGCAGTTCTTC | TRBJ2-1 | - | TRBV12-3/TRBV12-4 | -
CASTLGIDGYTF | TGTGCCAGCACCCTTGGAATCGACGGCTACACCTTC | TRBJ1-2 | - | TRBV5-5 | -
CAWSVMGSNQPQHF | TGTGCCTGGAGTGTAATGGGCAGCAATCAGCCCCAGCATTTT | TRBJ1-5 | - | TRBV30 | many
CAWSSGDRVNQPQHF | TGTGCCTGGAGTTCGGGGGACAGGGTCAATCAGCCCCAGCATTTT | TRBJ1-5 | TRBD1 | TRBV30 | many
CASVWGRTSGAGYEQYF | TGTGCCAGCGTGTGGGGGCGGACTAGCGGGGCGGGCTACGAGCAGTACTTC | TRBJ2-7 | TRBD2 | TRBV6-1 | many
CASSSSPGEWYEQYF | TGTGCCAGCAGTAGTTCTCCAGGGGAGTGGTACGAGCAGTACTTC | TRBJ2-7 | - | TRBV27 | many
CSVVDKFHTDTQYF | TGCAGCGTTGTGGACAAGTTTCACACAGATACGCAGTATTTT | TRBJ2-3 | - | TRBV29-1 | few
CASSPGGYRTYEQYF | TGTGCCAGCAGCCCGGGGGGGTACAGGACCTACGAGCAGTACTTC | TRBJ2-7 | TRBD2 | TRBV7-2 | many
CAWSSPSQPQHF | TGTGCCTGGAGCTCCCCCAGTCAGCCCCAGCATTTT | TRBJ1-5 | - | TRBV30 | many
CASSGSGNVNTQYF | TGTGCCAGCAGTGGAAGCGGGAATGTGAATACGCAGTATTTT | TRBJ2-3 | TRBD2 | TRBV2 | many
CASSLGQARYEQYF | TGCGCCAGCAGCTTGGGGCAGGCCCGGTACGAGCAGTACTTC | TRBJ2-7 | - | TRBV5-1 | -
CASSVHGAGGQETQFF | TGTGCCAGCAGCGTCCATGGGGCGGGAGGGCAAGAGACCCAGTTCTTC | TRBJ2-1 | TRBD2 | TRBV7-2 | once
CASRNTGTANNQPQHF | TGTGCCAGCAGGAATACCGGGACAGCGAACAATCAGCCCCAGCATTTT | TRBJ1-5 | TRBD1 | TRBV28 | few
CASSIPSGSLGETQYF | TGTGCCAGTAGTATACCTAGCGGGAGCCTTGGGGAGACCCAGTACTTC | TRBJ2-5 | TRBD2 | TRBV19 | -
CASSQKGGVTEAFF | TGTGCCAGCAGTCAAAAAGGGGGGGTCACTGAAGCTTTCTTT | TRBJ1-1 | - | TRBV12-3/TRBV12-4 | many
CASTTGNPNSPLHF | TGTGCCAGCACGACAGGGAACCCTAATTCACCCCTCCACTTT | TRBJ1-6 | TRBD1 | TRBV27 | few
CSATDRGTEAFF | TGCAGTGCCACCGACAGGGGCACTGAAGCTTTCTTT | TRBJ1-1 | TRBD1 | TRBV20-1 | many
CASSIAGGAIYEQYF | TGTGCCAGTAGTATAGCAGGGGGAGCGATCTACGAGCAGTACTTC | TRBJ2-7 | TRBD1 | TRBV19 | many
CASTLQGGRNTIYF | TGTGCCAGCACCCTCCAGGGGGGTCGCAACACCATATATTTT | TRBJ1-3 | TRBD1 | TRBV12-3/TRBV12-4 | -
CASNGNTEAFF | TGCGCCAGCAATGGGAACACTGAAGCTTTCTTT | TRBJ1-1 | - | TRBV5-1 | many
CASSSASSGTDTQYF | TGTGCCAGCAGTTCCGCCTCTAGCGGCACAGATACGCAGTATTTT | TRBJ2-3 | - | TRBV28 | many
CASSLEPGTNSPLHF | TGTGCCAGCAGCTTAGAGCCGGGAACCAATTCACCCCTCCACTTT | TRBJ1-6 | - | TRBV7-9 | -
CASLSYEQYF | TGTGCCAGCCTCTCCTACGAGCAGTACTTC | TRBJ2-7 | - | TRBV12-3/TRBV12-4 | many
CASSLGGQAPPYEKLFF | TGTGCCAGCAGCTTAGGCGGACAGGCCCCTCCGTATGAAAAACTGTTTTTT | TRBJ1-4 | TRBD1 | TRBV7-9 | few
CSARPRVINTDTQYF | TGCAGTGCTAGGCCCAGGGTCATCAACACAGATACGCAGTATTTT | TRBJ2-3 | - | TRBV20-1 | few
CASKRERGPTGELFF | TGTGCCAGCAAACGAGAGCGGGGGCCCACCGGGGAGCTGTTTTTT | TRBJ2-2 | TRBD2 | TRBV2 | many
CASSLAFGGAGEKLFF | TGTGCCAGCAGCTTAGCGTTCGGGGGCGCCGGTGAAAAACTGTTTTTT | TRBJ1-4 | - | TRBV7-9 | -
CATLLGPGADTQYF | TGTGCCACCCTCCTTGGACCAGGGGCAGATACGCAGTATTTT | TRBJ2-3 | - | TRBV2 | many
CSVLLAGGSYEQYF | TGCAGCGTTCTCTTAGCGGGAGGCTCCTACGAGCAGTACTTC | TRBJ2-7 | TRBD2 | TRBV29-1 | few
CASSLRQGNHEQYF | TGTGCCAGCAGCTTGAGACAGGGAAACCACGAGCAGTACTTC | TRBJ2-7 | TRBD1 | TRBV5-5 | many
CASSQGIGQGPEAFF | TGCGCCAGCAGCCAAGGAATTGGACAGGGGCCTGAAGCTTTCTTT | TRBJ1-1 | TRBD1 | TRBV5-1 | -
CRATMTLGSQYF | TGCAGGGCGACAATGACCTTAGGGTCTCAGTACTTC | TRBJ2-5 | - | TRBV20-1 | few
CSAPLQGAGNYGYTF | TGCAGTGCTCCCTTACAGGGGGCGGGTAACTATGGCTACACCTTC | TRBJ1-2 | TRBD1 | TRBV20-1 | -
CAISESIPYGYTF | TGTGCCATCAGTGAGTCGATTCCTTATGGCTACACCTTC | TRBJ1-2 | - | TRBV10-3 | many
CASSQDLDGRSPETQYF | TGTGCCAGCAGCCAAGATTTGGACGGGAGAAGTCCTGAGACCCAGTACTTC | TRBJ2-5 | - | TRBV3-1 | many
CASSRGLAGRYNEQFF | TGTGCCAGCAGTAGGGGACTAGCGGGGAGATACAATGAGCAGTTCTTC | TRBJ2-1 | TRBD2 | TRBV6-1 | many
CASSLGGQMIF | TGTGCCAGCAGCTTAGGGGGACAAATGATCTTC | TRBJ2-1 | - | TRBV11-3 | -
CASSLTAPVDGHTF | TGTGCCAGCAGTCTTACTGCGCCAGTGGATGGCCACACCTTC | TRBJ1-2 | - | TRBV28 | -
CASSIYPAGGESNQPQHF | TGTGCCAGTAGTATTTACCCCGCGGGAGGGGAGAGCAATCAGCCCCAGCATTTT | TRBJ1-5 | - | TRBV19 | few
CASSFDRGRNTIYF | TGTGCCAGCAGTTTCGACAGGGGGAGGAACACCATATATTTT | TRBJ1-3 | TRBD1 | TRBV12-3/TRBV12-4 | many
CASSLRSGKFITSGIYNEQFF | TGCGCCAGCAGCTTGAGGTCGGGGAAATTTATCACTAGCGGGATCTACAATGAGCAGTTCTTC | TRBJ2-1 | TRBD2 | TRBV5-1 | many
CASIRGGGGDQPQHF | TGTGCCAGCATACGGGGGGGAGGGGGCGATCAGCCCCAGCATTTT | TRBJ1-5 | TRBD1 | TRBV12-3/TRBV12-4 | few
CASSYRGLTYNEQFF | TGTGCCAGTAGTTACAGGGGGCTAACGTACAATGAGCAGTTCTTC | TRBJ2-1 | TRBD1 | TRBV19 | -
CAISESGTVNSPLHF | TGTGCCATCAGTGAATCCGGGACAGTCAATTCACCCCTCCACTTT | TRBJ1-6 | TRBD1 | TRBV10-3 | few
CASSHRQIYGYTF | TGTGCCAGCAGCCATCGGCAGATTTATGGCTACACCTTC | TRBJ1-2 | - | TRBV3-1 | few
CSAVRDSSTEAFF | TGCAGTGCAGTCAGGGACTCCAGCACTGAAGCTTTCTTT | TRBJ1-1 | - | TRBV20-1 | many